A single sample gave rise to the 3 T cell receptor beta chains below, sequenced in a study of blood T cell repertoires in COVID-19. Measured with immunoSEQ multiplex PCR; TCRdb has only the in-frame clones, and not every one. Here the sample spans approximately 170,000 clones, roughly 90% being singletons. The sequencing input was peripheral blood. Receptors originate from a woman between 65 and 79 years old with acute or convalescent COVID-19.

V gene TRBV14 combines with J gene TRBJ2-2; 11 nucleotides align to TRBD2. The CDR3 is made up of 15 amino acids. Germline V CDR1 and CDR2: SGHDN, FVKESK. Losses at the gene ends were 4 bases for V and 4 bases for J; bases not matched to a gene: 2. DNA of the CDR3: TGTGCCAGCAGCCCTAGCGGGAGGCCCACCGGGGAGCTGTTTTTT. Translated: CASSPSGRPTGELFF.

This clone was found once. V is TRBV11-3 and J is TRBJ2-3; D unresolved. V shed 1 base and J shed 6 bases, with 11 bases lying between them. CDR3 length: 14 amino acids. The germline V gene encodes CDR1 SGHNT and CDR2 YENEEA. The CDR3 protein is CASSLGGTKDTQYF. CDR3 coding DNA: TGTGCCAGCAGCTTAGGTGGCACTAAGGATACGCAGTATTTT.

The chain employs TRBV28 and TRBJ2-7; 8 bases agree with TRBD1. CDR1 MDHEN and CDR2 SYDVKM come from the germline V gene. There are 15 residues in the CDR3. Trimming removed 4 bases from V and 1 base from J; junction bases left unmatched: 6. The CDR3 loop reads CASSSSGTGSYEQYF. Here the CDR3 DNA reads TGTGCCAGCAGTTCATCCGGGACAGGATCCTACGAGCAGTACTTC.